The present T cell receptor (beta chain) was sequenced within a study of cytomegalovirus exposure and HLA in healthy donors. For this clone: Its antigen remains unidentified.

The PCR made use of 60 Vbeta and 13 Jbeta primers. This table comes from immunoSEQ multiplex PCR, and its TCRdb copy is limited to in-frame clones, with some not included. Found here are fewer than 200,000 clones, 76% of them singletons; the top ten hold roughly 0.76%. Study-wide results and limits: Looking again later, the authors saw that most CMV-associated TCR beta chains seemed HLA-restricted. The study reported that TCR beta sequences accurately predicted HLA-A and HLA-B alleles in most subjects. Researchers reported that a few CMV-associated chains were confirmed in vitro as CMV antigen-specific.

All donors participated as healthy donors of bone marrow. This clonotype was obtained from a female donor in good health and CMV-seronegative. The sample consisted of PBMCs.

The CDR3 DNA reads TGTGCCAGCAGCCCGGCGGGGGCTACACTCTACGAGCAGTACTTC. This sequence encodes CASSPAGATLYEQYF. The chain employs TRBV7-2 and TRBJ2-7; TRBD2 is a possible D gene (7 bases). Per germline, CDR1 SGHTA and CDR2 FQGNSA. Trimming left V 5 bases short and J 3 bases short, with 17 bases between. The CDR3 length is 15 residues. Supplemented by reference TRBV7-2 and TRBJ2-7, the full variable domain reads GAGVSQSPSNKVTEKGKDVELRCDPISGHTALYWYRQSLGQGLEFLIYFQGNSAPDKSGLPSDRFSAERTGGSVSTLTIQRTQQEDSAVYLCASSPAGATLYEQYFGPGTRLTVT.